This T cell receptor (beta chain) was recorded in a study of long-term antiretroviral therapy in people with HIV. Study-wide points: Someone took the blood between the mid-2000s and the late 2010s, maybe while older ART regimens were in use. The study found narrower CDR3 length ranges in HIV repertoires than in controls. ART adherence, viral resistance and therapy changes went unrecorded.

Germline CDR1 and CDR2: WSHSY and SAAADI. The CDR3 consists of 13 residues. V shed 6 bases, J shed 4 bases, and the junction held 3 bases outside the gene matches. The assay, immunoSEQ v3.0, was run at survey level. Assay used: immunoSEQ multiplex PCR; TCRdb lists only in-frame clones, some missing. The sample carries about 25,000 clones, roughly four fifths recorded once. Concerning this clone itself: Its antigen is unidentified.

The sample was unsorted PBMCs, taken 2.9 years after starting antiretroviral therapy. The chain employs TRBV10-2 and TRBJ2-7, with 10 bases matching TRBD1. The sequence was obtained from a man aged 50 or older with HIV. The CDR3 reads CASRRGQGYEQYF. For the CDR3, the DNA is TGCGCCAGCAGGCGGGGACAGGGGTACGAGCAGTACTTC.